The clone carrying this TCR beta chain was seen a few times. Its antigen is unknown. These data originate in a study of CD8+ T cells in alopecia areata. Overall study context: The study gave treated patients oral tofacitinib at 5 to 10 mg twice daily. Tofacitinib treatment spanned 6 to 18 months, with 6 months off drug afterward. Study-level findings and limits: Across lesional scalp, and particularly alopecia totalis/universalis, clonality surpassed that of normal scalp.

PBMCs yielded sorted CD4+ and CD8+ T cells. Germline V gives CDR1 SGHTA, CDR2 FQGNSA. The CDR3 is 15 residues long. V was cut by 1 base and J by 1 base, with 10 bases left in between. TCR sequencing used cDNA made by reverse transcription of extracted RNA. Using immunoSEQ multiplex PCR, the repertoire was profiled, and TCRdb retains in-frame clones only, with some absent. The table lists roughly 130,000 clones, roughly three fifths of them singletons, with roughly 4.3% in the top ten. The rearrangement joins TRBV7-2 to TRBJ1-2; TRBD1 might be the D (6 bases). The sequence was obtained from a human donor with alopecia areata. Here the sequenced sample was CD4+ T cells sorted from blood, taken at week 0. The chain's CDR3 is CASSLGGGRNYGYTF. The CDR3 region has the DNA TGTGCCAGCAGCTTAGGCGGGGGGCGTAACTATGGCTACACCTTC.